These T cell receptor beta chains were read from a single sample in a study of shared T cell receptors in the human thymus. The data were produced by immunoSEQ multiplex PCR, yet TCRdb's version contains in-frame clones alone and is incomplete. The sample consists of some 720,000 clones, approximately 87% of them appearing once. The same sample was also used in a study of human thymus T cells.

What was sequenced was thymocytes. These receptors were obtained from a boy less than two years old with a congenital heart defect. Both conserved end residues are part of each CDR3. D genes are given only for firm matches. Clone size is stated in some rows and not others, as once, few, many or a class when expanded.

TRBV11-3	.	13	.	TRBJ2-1	CASSPDSYNEQFF	TGTGCCAGCAGCCCAGACTCCTACAATGAGCAGTTCTTC
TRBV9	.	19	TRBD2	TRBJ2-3	CASSVGRGLAGLFGDTQYF	TGTGCCAGCAGCGTAGGCCGTGGACTAGCGGGATTATTCGGAGATACGCAGTATTTT
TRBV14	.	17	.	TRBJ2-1	CASSQDHLAGPKGEQFF	TGTGCCAGCAGCCAAGATCATTTGGCGGGCCCAAAAGGTGAGCAGTTCTTC
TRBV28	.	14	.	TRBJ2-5	CASSRPAGLETQYF	TGTGCCAGCAGCCGCCCCGCAGGGTTGGAGACCCAGTACTTC
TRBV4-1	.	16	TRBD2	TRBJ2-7	CASSQAGTSGNYEQYF	TGCGCCAGCAGCCAGGCCGGGACTAGCGGGAACTACGAGCAGTACTTC
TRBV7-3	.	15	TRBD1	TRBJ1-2	CASSLRPGTDYGYTF	TGTGCCAGCAGCTTAAGGCCCGGGACAGACTATGGCTACACCTTC
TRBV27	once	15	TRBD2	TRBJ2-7	CASSPLPGLPYEQYF	TGTGCCAGCAGCCCCCTCCCGGGACTACCATACGAGCAGTACTTC
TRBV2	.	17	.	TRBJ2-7	CASSHPFGDGRKYEQYF	TGTGCCAGCAGTCACCCCTTCGGCGACGGGAGAAAGTACGAGCAGTACTTC
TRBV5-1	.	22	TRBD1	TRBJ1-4	CASSLTRLTGERTSATNEKLFF	TGCGCCAGCAGCTTGACTAGACTGACAGGGGAGCGGACGTCTGCAACTAATGAAAAACTGTTTTTT
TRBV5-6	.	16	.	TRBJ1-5	CASSLQGEEVDQPQHF	TGTGCCAGCAGCTTGCAAGGGGAGGAGGTAGATCAGCCCCAGCATTTT
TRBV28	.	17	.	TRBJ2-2	CASSPVLAHVFTGELFF	TGTGCCAGCAGCCCCGTTTTAGCTCACGTTTTCACCGGGGAGCTGTTTTTT
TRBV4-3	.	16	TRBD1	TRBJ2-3	CASSQSKDRGHDTQYF	TGCGCCAGCAGCCAATCGAAGGACAGGGGGCATGATACGCAGTATTTT
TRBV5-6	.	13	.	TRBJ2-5	CASSLARGETQYF	TGTGCCAGCAGCTTGGCCCGGGGGGAGACCCAGTACTTC
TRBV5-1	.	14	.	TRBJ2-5	CASSLVVTGETQYF	TGCGCCAGCAGCTTGGTAGTTACAGGAGAGACCCAGTACTTC
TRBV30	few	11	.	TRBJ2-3	CAWSARDTQYF	TGTGCCTGGAGTGCGCGAGATACGCAGTATTTT
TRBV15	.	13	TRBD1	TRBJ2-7	CATSRGTVYEQYF	TGTGCCACCAGCAGGGGGACAGTCTACGAGCAGTACTTC
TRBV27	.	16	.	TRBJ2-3	CASLAKAGLGRNTQYF	TGTGCCAGCCTTGCAAAAGCGGGCCTTGGGAGAAATACGCAGTATTTT
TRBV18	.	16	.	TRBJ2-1	CASSPVGSGTYNEQFF	TGTGCCAGCTCACCGGTAGGGAGCGGAACCTACAATGAGCAGTTCTTC
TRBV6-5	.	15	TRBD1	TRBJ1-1	CASSSSGQGFTEAFF	TGTGCCAGCAGTTCGTCGGGACAGGGTTTCACTGAAGCTTTCTTT
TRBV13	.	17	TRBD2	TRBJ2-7	CASSLAPSGMRYYEQYF	TGTGCCAGCAGCTTAGCCCCTAGCGGGATGCGTTACTACGAGCAGTACTTC
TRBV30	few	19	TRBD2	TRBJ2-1	CAWSVLGLAGGFPYNEQFF	TGTGCCTGGAGTGTACTGGGACTAGCGGGAGGTTTCCCTTACAATGAGCAGTTCTTC
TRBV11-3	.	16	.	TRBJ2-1	CASSLPRGEGGHEQFF	TGTGCCAGCAGCTTGCCTAGGGGGGAAGGGGGCCATGAGCAGTTCTTC
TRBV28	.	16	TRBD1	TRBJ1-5	CASSLYFRGPRQPQHF	TGTGCCAGCAGTTTATATTTCAGGGGGCCTAGGCAGCCCCAGCATTTT
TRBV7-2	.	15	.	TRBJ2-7	CASSLLQGPRDEQYF	TGTGCCAGCAGCTTACTACAGGGTCCACGCGACGAGCAGTACTTC
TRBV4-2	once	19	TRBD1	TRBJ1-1	CASSQGTLPPGQGATEAFF	TGTGCCAGCAGCCAAGGGACCCTCCCACCTGGACAGGGGGCGACTGAAGCTTTCTTT
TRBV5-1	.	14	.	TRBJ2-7	CASSLSREGYEQYF	TGCGCCAGCAGCTTGTCCAGGGAAGGGTACGAGCAGTACTTC
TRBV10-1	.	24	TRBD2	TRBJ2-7	CASRRTSDYRYSLSPLTISYEQYF	TGCGCCAGCCGGAGGACTAGCGACTACCGCTACAGCCTTAGCCCCCTAACGATTAGCTACGAGCAGTACTTC
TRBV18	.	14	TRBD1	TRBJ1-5	CASSPRQGTQPQHF	TGTGCCAGCTCACCGAGACAGGGGACTCAGCCCCAGCATTTT
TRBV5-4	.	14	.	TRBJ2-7	CASSTTEPFGEQYF	TGTGCCAGCAGCACGACGGAGCCCTTTGGCGAGCAGTACTTC
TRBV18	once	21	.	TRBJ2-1	CASSPPTGTNRAAAFSPWQFF	TGTGCCAGCTCACCCCCAACCGGGACCAACAGGGCGGCTGCTTTTAGCCCTTGGCAGTTCTTC
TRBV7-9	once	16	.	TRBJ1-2	CASSLGEGRRNYGYTF	TGTGCCAGCAGCTTAGGGGAGGGGAGACGCAACTATGGCTACACCTTC
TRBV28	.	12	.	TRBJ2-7	CASSFRGYEQYF	TGTGCCAGCAGTTTCAGAGGCTACGAGCAGTACTTC
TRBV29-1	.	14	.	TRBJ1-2	CSVDPSRGPYGYTF	TGCAGCGTTGACCCTAGCAGGGGCCCCTATGGCTACACCTTC
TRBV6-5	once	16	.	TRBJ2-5	CASSYSPGREQETQYF	TGTGCCAGCAGTTACTCGCCCGGGCGGGAACAGGAGACCCAGTACTTC
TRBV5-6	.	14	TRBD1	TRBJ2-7	CASSLPGTDYEQYF	TGTGCCAGCAGCTTACCCGGGACAGACTACGAGCAGTACTTC
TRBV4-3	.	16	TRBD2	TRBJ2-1	CASSQDPASGSEEQFF	TGCGCCAGCAGCCAAGATCCGGCTAGCGGGAGCGAGGAGCAGTTCTTC
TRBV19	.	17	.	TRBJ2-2	CASSLPPGTYHGGELFF	TGTGCCAGTAGTCTCCCACCGGGGACTTATCATGGCGGGGAGCTGTTTTTT
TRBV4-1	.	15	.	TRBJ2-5	CASSQSAGLRETQYF	TGCGCCAGCAGCCAAAGTGCCGGGTTGAGGGAGACCCAGTACTTC
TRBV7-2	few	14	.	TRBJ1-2	CASSLGEGENGYTF	TGTGCCAGCAGCTTAGGGGAAGGGGAAAATGGCTACACCTTC
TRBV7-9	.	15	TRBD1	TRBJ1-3	CASSPHPRGKNTIYF	TGTGCCAGCAGCCCACATCCCAGGGGGAAAAACACCATATATTTT
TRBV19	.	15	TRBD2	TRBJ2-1	CASSPIAGAGHEQFF	TGTGCCAGTAGTCCAATAGCGGGAGCGGGCCATGAGCAGTTCTTC